Presented here are 22 T cell receptor beta chains from one specimen sequenced in a study of T-cell memory formation after mild COVID-19. MiXCR was run by TCRdb on the 5' RACE reads, yielding one entry per CDR3 protein. Of about half a million distinct CDR3 sequences listed, around a sixth are singletons. The sequencing input was PBMCs or a T cell subset sorted from them (not recorded which). The receptors derive from an adult woman who had mild COVID-19 (a few samples of this study predate the infection). Cell type and time point are not known.

There are a few counts of this clonotype. The genes are TRBV5-1 and TRBJ2-7; perhaps D is TRBD1 or TRBD2 (5 bases each). This CDR3 has 15 amino acids. V was pared by 5 bases and J by 4 bases, with 19 bases between. Germline loops: CDR1 SGHRS, CDR2 YFSETQ. The CDR3 coding sequence is TGCGCCAGCAGATATGGGACCCCCCTTATGTACGAGCAGTACTTC. Protein: CASRYGTPLMYEQYF.

The V gene is TRBV6-5, the J gene TRBJ2-1; either TRBD1 or TRBD2 may fit D (5 bases each). With 2 bases removed from V and 5 bases from J, the gap between germline ends came to 16 bases. CDR1 and CDR2 (germline): MNHEY, SVGAGI. The CDR3 loop spans 16 amino acids. This CDR3 reads CASSYPTALGDNEQFF. CDR3 nucleotides: TGTGCCAGCAGTTACCCAACAGCACTGGGGGACAATGAGCAGTTCTTC.

The V call is TRBV7-2, the J call TRBJ2-1, with D possibly being TRBD2 (7 bases). The CDR3 is 17 amino acids. The V and J ends lost 5 bases and 6 bases respectively, with 23 bases between them. Germline V gene data show CDR1 as SGHTA and CDR2 as FQGNSA. CDR3 coding DNA: TGTGCCAGCAGCCTCGAACGAGGACGGCGGGGGCCCAATGAGCAGTTCTTC. This encodes CASSLERGRRGPNEQFF.

V gene TRBV5-4 combines with J gene TRBJ1-1; no clear D gene. The V end lost 5 bases, the J end lost 6 bases, and 11 bases lay between the germline ends. CDR1 is SGHNT and CDR2 is YYREEE in the germline V gene (reference sequence). The CDR3 spans 12 residues. The CDR3 DNA reads as TGTGCCAGCAGTCACCGGTCATCTGAAGCTTTCTTT. This gives the protein CASSHRSSEAFF.

In its sample, this clonotype was seen a few times. The chain carries TRBV6-5 and TRBJ2-7; 14 nucleotides line up with TRBD2. V shed 7 bases and J 4 bases; nucleotides not matched to a gene: 6. Germline CDR1 reads MNHEY; CDR2 reads SVGAGI. The CDR3 is made up of 15 amino acids. CDR3 residues: CASKLGLAGDYEQYF. The CDR3 DNA reads TGTGCCAGCAAGCTGGGACTAGCGGGAGATTACGAGCAGTACTTC.

The chain couples TRBV5-1 to TRBJ2-1; 9 positions agree with TRBD2. Germline CDR1 SGHRS, CDR2 YFSETQ. V dropped 0 bases and J dropped 3; count of bases not matched to a gene: 4. The CDR3 spans 16 residues. CDR3 amino acids: CASSLGSSGNYNEQFF. CDR3 DNA: TGCGCCAGCAGCTTGGGTTCTAGCGGGAACTACAATGAGCAGTTCTTC.

This chain connects TRBV5-1 to TRBJ2-7, with D possibly TRBD1 on 6 matching bases. CDR1 is SGHRS and CDR2 is YFSETQ in the germline V gene. The CDR3 extends over 13 amino acids. V was trimmed by 8 bases and J by 6 bases, leaving 18 bases between them. The CDR3 DNA is TGCGCCAGTAAGGATCCAGGGACATTCGAGCAGTACTTC. Encoded protein: CASKDPGTFEQYF.

The CDR3 region is CASGLVRWDTQYF. In DNA, the CDR3 is TGTGCTAGTGGTTTGGTCCGGTGGGATACGCAGTATTTT. The V and J genes are TRBV12-5 and TRBJ2-3; no reliable D call. Germline V gene sequence: CDR1 LGHNT, CDR2 FRNRAP. The CDR3 extends over 13 amino acids. Between the trimmed V and J ends, which lost 0 bases and 6 bases, there was a span of 7 bases.

This chain connects TRBV29-1 to TRBJ1-1, with TRBD1 matching 10 bases. In germline, CDR1 is SQVTM, CDR2 ANQGSEA. Unmatched junction bases numbered 7, after V lost 7 bases and J lost 5 bases. This CDR3 has 13 residues. The CDR3 DNA follows: TGCAGCGCAACCGGGACAGGGGATACTGAAGCTTTCTTT. It yields the protein CSATGTGDTEAFF.

This rearrangement joins TRBV12-3 or TRBV12-4 to TRBJ2-1; TRBD2 aligns across 12 bases. The CDR3 runs 17 residues. V lost 6 bases and J lost 2; bases outside the gene matches: 8. CDR3 in amino acids: CASRPRLAGVTYNEQFF. The CDR3 DNA sequence: TGTGCCAGCAGGCCCAGACTAGCGGGGGTTACCTACAATGAGCAGTTCTTC.

This sequence joins TRBV12-3 or TRBV12-4 and TRBJ2-3, with 9 bases that match TRBD2. J gave up 2 bases and V 5 bases, and 11 bases lay outside the gene matches. The CDR3 loop spans 17 amino acids. The DNA for the CDR3 is TGTGCCAGCAGTCCCGAGAGCGGGGGGACCTACACAGATACGCAGTATTTT. Protein product: CASSPESGGTYTDTQYF.

The rearrangement links TRBV7-2 to TRBJ1-5; no definite D call. V lost 2 bases to trimming and J lost 3 bases, with 14 bases between them. This CDR3 is built from 16 residues. The germline V gene has CDR1 SGHTA and CDR2 FQGNSA. CDR3 loop: CASSLTVGVANQPQHF. CDR3 sequence (DNA): TGTGCCAGCAGCTTAACAGTCGGGGTGGCCAATCAGCCCCAGCATTTT.

The gene calls are TRBV9 and TRBJ2-2; 7 nucleotides match TRBD2. Losses at the gene ends were 3 bases for V and 4 bases for J; bases not matched to a gene: 0. Germline CDR1 reads SGDLS; CDR2 reads YYNGEE. The CDR3 contains 13 residues. The CDR3 region has the DNA TGTGCCAGCAGCGCTAGCGGCACCGGGGAGCTGTTTTTT. Its translation: CASSASGTGELFF.

The V gene is TRBV7-3, the J gene TRBJ2-1; 11 bases agree with TRBD1. The CDR3 extends over 16 amino acids. J gave up 7 bases and V 6 bases, and 11 bases lay outside the gene matches. Germline values: CDR1 SGHTA, CDR2 FQGTGA. The CDR3 nucleotides read TGTGCCAGCAGTTTTTTACCGGGACAGGGGGAAAATGAGCAGTTCTTC. Its translation is CASSFLPGQGENEQFF.

This clonotype was seen only a few times. The V call is TRBV12-3 or TRBV12-4, the J call TRBJ2-7, with D unclear. The length of the CDR3 is 13 residues. The ends were cut back, 6 bases at V and 3 bases at J, with 12 bases in the middle. CDR3 region: CASSPVAGYEQYF. As DNA, the CDR3 is TGTGCCAGCAGCCCCGTAGCCGGCTACGAGCAGTACTTC.

In its sample, this clonotype was seen a few times. The rearrangement links TRBV5-1 to TRBJ1-6, with 7 bases identical to TRBD1. The CDR3 is 17 amino acids. Unmatched junction bases numbered 15, after V lost 2 bases and J lost 10 bases. Germline V gene lookup returns CDR1 SGHRS and CDR2 YFSETQ. The CDR3 spells CASSFGGQRQGYSPLHF. CDR3 sequence (DNA): TGCGCCAGCAGCTTCGGCGGGCAGAGACAGGGTTACTCACCCCTCCACTTT.

This rearrangement joins TRBV4-3 to TRBJ2-7; D call uncertain. Germline V gene lookup returns CDR1 LGHNA and CDR2 YSLEER. There are 14 residues in the CDR3. V gave up 0 bases and J gave up 7 bases, with 13 bases separating them. CDR3 coding DNA: TGCGCCAGCAGCCAAGAGCGAACATTTGTGGAGCAGTACTTC. Translation gives CASSQERTFVEQYF.

The chain links TRBV12-3 or TRBV12-4 to TRBJ1-3; D uncertain. V lost 5 bases and J 0 bases, leaving 11 bases between the germline ends. CDR3 length equals 15 residues. CDR3 region: CASSPFESSGNTIYF. CDR3 coding DNA: TGTGCCAGCAGTCCCTTCGAGTCCTCTGGAAACACCATATATTTT.

This clonotype was counted at least ten times. V is TRBV20-1 and J is TRBJ2-7; the match to TRBD2 covers 7 bases. This CDR3 is built from 14 residues. CDR1 and CDR2 from the germline V gene are DFQATT and SNEGSKA (reference sequence). The ends lost 3 bases at V and 2 bases at J; junction bases unmatched: 7. The CDR3 spells CSASWAGATYEQYF. CDR3 bases: TGCAGTGCTAGCTGGGCGGGAGCCACCTACGAGCAGTACTTC.

V and J are TRBV10-3 and TRBJ2-7; the match to TRBD1 covers 9 bases. The germline CDR1 and CDR2 sequences are ENHRY and SYGVKD. Trimming removed 2 bases from V and 7 bases from J; junction bases left unmatched: 3. The CDR3 length is 13 residues. This CDR3 is CAISEGTGREQYF. The CDR3 bases are TGTGCCATCAGTGAGGGGACAGGGAGGGAGCAGTACTTC.

The rearrangement joins TRBV6-2 or TRBV6-3 to TRBJ2-1, with 7 bases identical to TRBD1. CDR3 length: 17 residues. In germline, CDR1 is MNHEY, CDR2 SVGEGT. With V trimmed by 4 bases and J by 3 bases, 12 bases remained unmatched. CDR3 coding DNA: TGTGCCAGCAGTTTTTCCGGGACAGCCCTACTCTACAATGAGCAGTTCTTC. Its translation: CASSFSGTALLYNEQFF.

The chain uses TRBV24-1 and TRBJ2-3; 9 bases align to TRBD1. Unmatched junction bases numbered 7, after V lost 4 bases and J lost 3 bases. CDR1 is KGHDR, CDR2 SFDVKD, per germline. The CDR3 spans 16 residues. The CDR3 is CATSDPGQGMTDTQYF. The CDR3 DNA follows: TGTGCCACCAGTGACCCTGGACAGGGGATGACAGATACGCAGTATTTT.